These 3 T cell receptor beta chains were all obtained from the same sample, sequenced in a study of cytomegalovirus exposure and HLA in healthy donors. PCR employed 60 Vbeta and 13 Jbeta primers. Clones were read by immunoSEQ multiplex PCR, and TCRdb kept only the in-frame ones, dropping some. There are about 37,000 clones in the sample; 70% to 85% occur only once, and approximately 6% lies in the top ten. The sequenced sample consisted of PBMCs. These receptors all stem from a man aged 25 to 45 in good health and CMV-seronegative.

V is TRBV27 and J is TRBJ1-4, with D hard to call. The CDR3 is made up of 14 amino acids. Germline V gives CDR1 MNHEY, CDR2 SMNVEV (reference sequence). V was trimmed by 4 bases and J by 4 bases, leaving 10 bases between them. The CDR3 reads CASSSSTDNEKLFF. DNA of the CDR3: TGTGCCAGCAGTTCTTCTACAGATAATGAAAAACTGTTTTTT.

This chain uses TRBV6-5 with TRBJ2-3; TRBD1 matches 8 bases. The CDR3 totals 15 residues. After removal of 6 bases from V and 11 bases from J, the junction contained 16 bases not matched to a gene. Germline V CDR1 and CDR2: MNHEY, SVGAGI. The DNA for the CDR3 is TGTGCCAGCAGCTCGGACAGGGTGACAGGGCGAAAGCAGTATTTT. Translation: CASSSDRVTGRKQYF.

The chain recombines TRBV6-5 with TRBJ2-7; tentatively, D is TRBD1 (5 bases). V gave up 0 bases and J gave up 6 bases, with 12 bases separating them. The V gene's germline CDR1 is MNHEY and CDR2 SVGAGI. CDR3 length: 14 amino acids. CDR3 bases: TGTGCCAGCAGTTACTCGATTTCACAGGTCGAGCAGTACTTC. Protein product: CASSYSISQVEQYF.